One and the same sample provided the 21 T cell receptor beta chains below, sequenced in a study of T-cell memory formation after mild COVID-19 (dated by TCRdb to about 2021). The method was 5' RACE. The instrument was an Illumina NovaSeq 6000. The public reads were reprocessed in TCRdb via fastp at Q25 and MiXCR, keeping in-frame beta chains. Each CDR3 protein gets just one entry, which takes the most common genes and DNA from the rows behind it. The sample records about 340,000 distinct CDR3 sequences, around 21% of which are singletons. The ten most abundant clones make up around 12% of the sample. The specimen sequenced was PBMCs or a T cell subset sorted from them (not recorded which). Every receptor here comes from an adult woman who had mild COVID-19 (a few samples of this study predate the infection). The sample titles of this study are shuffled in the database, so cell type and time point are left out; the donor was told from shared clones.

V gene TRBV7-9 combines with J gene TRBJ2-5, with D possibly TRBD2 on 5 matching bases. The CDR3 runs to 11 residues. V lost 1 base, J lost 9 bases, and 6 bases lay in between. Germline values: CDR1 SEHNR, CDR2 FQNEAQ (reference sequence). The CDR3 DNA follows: TGTGCCAGCAGCTTAGAGGAGGCCCAGTACTTC. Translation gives CASSLEEAQYF.

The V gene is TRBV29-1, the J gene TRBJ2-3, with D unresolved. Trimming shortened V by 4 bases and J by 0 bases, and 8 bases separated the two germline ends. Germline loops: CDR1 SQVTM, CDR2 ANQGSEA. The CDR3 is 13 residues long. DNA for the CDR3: TGCAGCGTTGTGACGGATAGCACAGATACGCAGTATTTT. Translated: CSVVTDSTDTQYF.

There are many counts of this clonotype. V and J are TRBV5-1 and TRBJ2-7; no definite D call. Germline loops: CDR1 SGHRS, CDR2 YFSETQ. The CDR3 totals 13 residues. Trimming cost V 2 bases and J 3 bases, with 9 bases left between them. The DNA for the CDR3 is TGCGCCAGCAGCTTTCTAATAGACTACGAGCAGTACTTC. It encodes CASSFLIDYEQYF.

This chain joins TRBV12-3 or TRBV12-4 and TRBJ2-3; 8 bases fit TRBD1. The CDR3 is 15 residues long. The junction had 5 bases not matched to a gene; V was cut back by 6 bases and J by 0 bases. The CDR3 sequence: CASSSGQGSTDTQYF. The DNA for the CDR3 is TGTGCCAGCAGCTCCGGACAGGGAAGCACAGATACGCAGTATTTT.

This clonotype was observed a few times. CDR3 sequence (DNA): TGTGCCAGCAGCCAAGCGGAAGGGGGCGCCTACGAGCAGTACTTC. Translated: CASSQAEGGAYEQYF. The J gene is TRBJ2-7, the V gene TRBV4-2, with 7 positions matching TRBD1. Germline CDR1 and CDR2: LGHNA and YNFKEQ. J gave up 2 bases and V 1 base, and 5 bases lay outside the gene matches. The CDR3 extends over 15 amino acids.

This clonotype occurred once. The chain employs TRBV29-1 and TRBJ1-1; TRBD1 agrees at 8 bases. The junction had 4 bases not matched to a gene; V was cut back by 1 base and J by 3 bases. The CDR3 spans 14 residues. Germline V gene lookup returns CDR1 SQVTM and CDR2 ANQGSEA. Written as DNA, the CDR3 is TGCAGCGTTGAAGGCTACAGGGGGGACACTGAAGCTTTCTTT. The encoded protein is CSVEGYRGDTEAFF.

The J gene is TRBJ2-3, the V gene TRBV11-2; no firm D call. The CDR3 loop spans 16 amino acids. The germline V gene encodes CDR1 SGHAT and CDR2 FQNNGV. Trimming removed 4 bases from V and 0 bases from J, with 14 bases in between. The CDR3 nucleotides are TGTGCCAGCAGCTACCGGGCTTTGTCTAGCACAGATACGCAGTATTTT. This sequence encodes CASSYRALSSTDTQYF.

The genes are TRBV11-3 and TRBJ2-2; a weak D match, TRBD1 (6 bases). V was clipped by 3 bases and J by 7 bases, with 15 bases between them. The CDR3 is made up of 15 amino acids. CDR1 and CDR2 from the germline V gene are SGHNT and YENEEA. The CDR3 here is CASSFGTGRSGELFF. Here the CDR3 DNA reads TGTGCCAGCAGCTTTGGAACAGGGCGAAGCGGGGAGCTGTTTTTT.

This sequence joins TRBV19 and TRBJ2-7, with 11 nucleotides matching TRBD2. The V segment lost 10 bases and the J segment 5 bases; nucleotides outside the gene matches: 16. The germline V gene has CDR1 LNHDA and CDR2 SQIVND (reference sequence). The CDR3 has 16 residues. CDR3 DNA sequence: TGTGCCACCTCCACCCAAACTAGCGGGAGTTTCAACGAGCAGTACTTC. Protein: CATSTQTSGSFNEQYF.

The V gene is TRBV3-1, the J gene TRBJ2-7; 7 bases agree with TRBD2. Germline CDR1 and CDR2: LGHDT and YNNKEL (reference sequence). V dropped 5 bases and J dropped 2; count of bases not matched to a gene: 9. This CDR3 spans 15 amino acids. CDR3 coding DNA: TGTGCCAGCAGCTCCCGCCAGGGAGGGACCTACGAGCAGTACTTC. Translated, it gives CASSSRQGGTYEQYF.

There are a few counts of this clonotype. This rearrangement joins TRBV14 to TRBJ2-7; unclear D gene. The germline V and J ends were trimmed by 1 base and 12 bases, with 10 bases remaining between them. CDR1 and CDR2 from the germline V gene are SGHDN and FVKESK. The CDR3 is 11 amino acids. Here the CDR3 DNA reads TGTGCCAGCAGCCAAGGACACCCGTGGTACTTC. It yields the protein CASSQGHPWYF.

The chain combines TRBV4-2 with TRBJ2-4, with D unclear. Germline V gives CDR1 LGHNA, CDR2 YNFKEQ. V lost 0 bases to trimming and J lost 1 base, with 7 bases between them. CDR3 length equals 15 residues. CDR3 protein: CASSQDLDAKNIQYF. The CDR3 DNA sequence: TGTGCCAGCAGCCAAGACCTGGATGCCAAAAACATTCAGTACTTC.

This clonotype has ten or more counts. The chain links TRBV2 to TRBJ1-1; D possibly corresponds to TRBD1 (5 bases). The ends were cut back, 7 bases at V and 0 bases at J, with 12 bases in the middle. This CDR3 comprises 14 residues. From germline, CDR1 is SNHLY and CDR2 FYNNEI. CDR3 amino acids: CASNAQGVNTEAFF. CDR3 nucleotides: TGTGCCAGCAACGCCCAGGGAGTGAACACTGAAGCTTTCTTT.

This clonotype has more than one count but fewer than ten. Here the CDR3 reads CASSLVGTSYQETQYF. The CDR3 nucleotides read TGCGCCAGCAGCTTGGTTGGGACATCCTACCAAGAGACCCAGTACTTC. V and J are TRBV5-1 and TRBJ2-5, with D perhaps matching TRBD1 (6 bases). The germline V gene has CDR1 SGHRS and CDR2 YFSETQ. V dropped 0 bases and J dropped 0 bases, with 12 bases sitting between them. This CDR3 is 16 amino acids long.

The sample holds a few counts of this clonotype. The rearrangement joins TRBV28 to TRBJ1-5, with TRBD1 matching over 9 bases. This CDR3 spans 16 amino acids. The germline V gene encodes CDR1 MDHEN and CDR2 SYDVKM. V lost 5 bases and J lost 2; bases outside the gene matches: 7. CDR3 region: CASSEDRGVGNQPQHF. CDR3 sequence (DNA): TGTGCCAGCAGTGAAGACAGGGGGGTAGGCAATCAGCCCCAGCATTTT. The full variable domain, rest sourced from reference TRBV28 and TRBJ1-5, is DVKVTQSSRYLVKRTGEKVFLECVQDMDHENMFWYRQDPGLGLRLIYFSYDVKMKEKGDIPEGYSVSREKKERFSLILESASTNQTSMYLCASSEDRGVGNQPQHFGDGTRLSIL.

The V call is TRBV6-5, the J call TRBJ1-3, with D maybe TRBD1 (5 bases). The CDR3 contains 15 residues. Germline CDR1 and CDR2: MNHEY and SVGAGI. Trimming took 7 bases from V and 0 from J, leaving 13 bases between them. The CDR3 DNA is TGTGCCAGCACCTCGGGGCCGATCTCTGGAAACACCATATATTTT. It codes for CASTSGPISGNTIYF.

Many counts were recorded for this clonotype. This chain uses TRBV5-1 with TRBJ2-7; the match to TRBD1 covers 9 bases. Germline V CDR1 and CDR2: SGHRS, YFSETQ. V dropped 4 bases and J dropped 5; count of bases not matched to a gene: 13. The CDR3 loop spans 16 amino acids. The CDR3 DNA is TGCGCCAGCAGCCATCCCCGGGACAGGGAGGGGAACGAGCAGTACTTC. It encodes CASSHPRDREGNEQYF. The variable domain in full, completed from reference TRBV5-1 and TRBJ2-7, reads KAGVTQTPRYLIKTRGQQVTLSCSPISGHRSVSWYQQTPGQGLQFLFEYFSETQRNKGNFPGRFSGRQFSNSRSEMNVSTLELGDSALYLCASSHPRDREGNEQYFGPGTRLTVT.

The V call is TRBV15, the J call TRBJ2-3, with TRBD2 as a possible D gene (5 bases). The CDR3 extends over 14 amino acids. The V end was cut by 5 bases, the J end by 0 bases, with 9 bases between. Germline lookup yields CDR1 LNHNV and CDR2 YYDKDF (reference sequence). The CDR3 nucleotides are TGTGCCACCAGCCCTGGACTGAGCACAGATACGCAGTATTTT. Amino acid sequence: CATSPGLSTDTQYF.

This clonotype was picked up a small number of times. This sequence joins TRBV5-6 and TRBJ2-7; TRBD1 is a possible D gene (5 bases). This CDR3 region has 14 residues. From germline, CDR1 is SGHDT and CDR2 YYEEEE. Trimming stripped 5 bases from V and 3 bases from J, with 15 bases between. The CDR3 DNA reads TGTGCCAGCAGAGGTAGGGGCCCCTTCTACGAGCAGTACTTC. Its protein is CASRGRGPFYEQYF.

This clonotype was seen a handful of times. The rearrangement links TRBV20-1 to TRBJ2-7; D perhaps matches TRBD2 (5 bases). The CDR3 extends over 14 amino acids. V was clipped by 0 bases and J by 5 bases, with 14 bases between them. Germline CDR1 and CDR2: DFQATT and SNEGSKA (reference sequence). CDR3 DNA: TGCAGTGCTAGAGATCCACGGGGTAGCGACGAGCAGTACTTC. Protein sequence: CSARDPRGSDEQYF.

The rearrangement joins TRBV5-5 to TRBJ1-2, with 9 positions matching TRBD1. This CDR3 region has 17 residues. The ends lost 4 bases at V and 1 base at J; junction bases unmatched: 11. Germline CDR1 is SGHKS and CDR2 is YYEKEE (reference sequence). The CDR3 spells CASSGVSWTGDNYGYTF. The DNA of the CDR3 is TGTGCCAGCAGCGGGGTATCCTGGACAGGGGATAACTATGGCTACACCTTC. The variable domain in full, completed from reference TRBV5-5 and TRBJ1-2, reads DAGVTQSPTHLIKTRGQQVTLRCSPISGHKSVSWYQQVLGQGPQFIFQYYEKEERGRGNFPDRFSARQFPNYSSELNVNALLLGDSALYLCASSGVSWTGDNYGYTFGSGTRLTVV.